Below are 20 T cell receptor beta chains sequenced from a single sample in a study of cytomegalovirus exposure and HLA in healthy donors. A multiplex PCR was run with 60 Vbeta primers and 13 Jbeta primers. Assay used: immunoSEQ multiplex PCR; TCRdb lists only in-frame clones, some missing. The sample carries roughly 180,000 clones, approximately 81% recorded once. The sequencing sample was made of PBMCs. The source is a boy between 2 and 10 years old in good health and CMV-seronegative.

The count of this clone is one. The chain links TRBV2 to TRBJ1-1, with TRBD1 matching over 8 bases. V shed 1 base, J shed 5 bases, and the junction held 6 bases outside the gene matches. The CDR3 runs to 15 residues. Per germline, CDR1 SNHLY and CDR2 FYNNEI. CDR3 sequence (DNA): TGTGCCAGCAGTGAAGGGGCAGGGGGCTCGACTGAAGCTTTCTTT. Protein product: CASSEGAGGSTEAFF.

The rearrangement joins TRBV18 to TRBJ2-2, with D unclear. The CDR3 loop spans 18 amino acids. Trimming left V 0 bases short and J 1 base short, with 15 bases between. The germline gives CDR1 KGHSH, CDR2 LQKENI. CDR3 protein: CASSPPVGEPKNTGELFF. The CDR3 nucleotides are TGTGCCAGCTCACCACCGGTCGGAGAACCAAAGAACACCGGGGAGCTGTTTTTT.

The chain joins TRBV2 to TRBJ2-5; maybe TRBD2 (6 bases). Trimming cost V 4 bases and J 1 base, with 13 bases left between them. Germline-derived CDR1 and CDR2 are SNHLY and FYNNEI. CDR3 length: 15 residues. CDR3 region: CASSGAGILQETQYF. The CDR3 DNA follows: TGTGCCAGCAGTGGAGCGGGCATACTCCAAGAGACCCAGTACTTC.

The V and J genes are TRBV7-8 and TRBJ1-5, with 9 bases identical to TRBD1. The germline V gene has CDR1 SGHVS and CDR2 FQNEAQ. V lost 5 bases and J lost 0; bases outside the gene matches: 8. The CDR3 sequence is 17 residues long. The CDR3 region is CASSEDRGRLSNQPQHF. The CDR3 DNA sequence: TGTGCCAGCAGCGAGGACAGGGGCCGACTTAGCAATCAGCCCCAGCATTTT.

The genes are TRBV10-3 and TRBJ2-5, with D unresolved. The CDR3 sequence is 12 residues long. Trimming removed 4 bases at V and 5 bases at J, with 8 bases between. Germline CDR1 is ENHRY and CDR2 is SYGVKD. The CDR3 nucleotides are TGTGCCATCAGTGCCCCCCGGGAGACCCAGTACTTC. It codes for CAISAPRETQYF.

This clone appeared once. The V gene is TRBV5-4, the J gene TRBJ2-5; 11 nucleotides agree with TRBD2. The end of the DNA fits TRBJ2-7 better, so the J call may be wrong. Per germline, CDR1 SGHNT and CDR2 YYREEE (reference sequence). CDR3 length equals 14 residues. The CDR3 here is CASSVSGRAYEQYF. The CDR3 DNA reads as TGTGCCAGCAGCGTTAGCGGGAGGGCCTACGAGCAGTACTTC.

The chain links TRBV28 to TRBJ2-7; TRBD1 matches 9 bases. The CDR3 is 13 amino acids. Unmatched junction bases numbered 6, after V lost 3 bases and J lost 9 bases. CDR1 is MDHEN and CDR2 is SYDVKM in the germline V gene. Written as DNA, the CDR3 is TGTGCCAGCAGTTTGGGGGGACAGGGAGGGCAGTACTTC. Its translation: CASSLGGQGGQYF.

CDR3 nucleotides: TGTGCCAGCAGCCCTAACACAGATACGCAGTATTTT. It translates to CASSPNTDTQYF. The chain links TRBV9 to TRBJ2-3; D call uncertain. This CDR3 comprises 12 residues. The V end was cut by 4 bases, the J end by 2 bases, with 5 bases between. Germline-derived CDR1 and CDR2 are SGDLS and YYNGEE.

The chain has TRBV5-4 and TRBJ1-2, with unresolved D. V was cut by 3 bases and J by 2 bases, with 8 bases left in between. Germline V gives CDR1 SGHNT, CDR2 YYREEE (reference sequence). The CDR3 sequence is 13 residues long. DNA of the CDR3: TGTGCCAGCAGCTCCGAGGGAAACTATGGCTACACCTTC. The encoded protein is CASSSEGNYGYTF.

V and J are TRBV9 and TRBJ1-6, with a tentative D call TRBD1 (5 bases). In germline, CDR1 is SGDLS, CDR2 YYNGEE. V was clipped by 4 bases and J by 5 bases, with 16 bases between them. CDR3 length: 16 residues. The CDR3 nucleotides are TGTGCCAGCAGCACTCAAACGGGACTGAATAATTCACCCCTCCACTTT. This codes for CASSTQTGLNNSPLHF.

The gene calls are TRBV27 and TRBJ2-1; D perhaps matches TRBD2 (6 bases). Germline V gene sequence: CDR1 MNHEY, CDR2 SMNVEV (reference sequence). The CDR3 totals 14 residues. The ends were cut back, 6 bases at V and 4 bases at J, with 13 bases in the middle. Here the CDR3 DNA reads TGTGCCAGCAGGACGCTAGCGCAATACAATGAGCAGTTCTTC. Protein sequence: CASRTLAQYNEQFF.

The J gene is TRBJ1-2, the V gene TRBV4-1; D is possibly TRBD1 (5 bases). This CDR3 comprises 17 residues. The germline V gene encodes CDR1 MGHRA and CDR2 YSYEKL. V lost 0 bases and J lost 4, with 18 bases in between. CDR3 region: CASSQDYSPPGPYGYTF. The CDR3 DNA reads TGCGCCAGCAGCCAAGATTATAGTCCGCCAGGGCCCTATGGCTACACCTTC.

The chain uses TRBV27 and TRBJ2-7; 10 bases fit TRBD2. The CDR3 extends over 15 amino acids. With 6 bases clipped from V and 5 bases from J, the junction kept 10 bases outside the gene matches. CDR1 and CDR2 (germline): MNHEY, SMNVEV (reference sequence). CDR3 bases: TGTGCCAGCAGAGCGGGGGGGCCGTGGGGAGACGAGCAGTACGTC. Its protein product is CASRAGGPWGDEQYV.

V gene TRBV9 combines with J gene TRBJ1-1, with 7 bases that match TRBD1. The CDR3 is made up of 14 amino acids. V lost 2 bases to trimming and J lost 4 bases; unmatched junction nucleotides: 5. Germline loops: CDR1 SGDLS, CDR2 YYNGEE. The CDR3 reads CASSVDYRGTEAFF. The CDR3 DNA sequence: TGTGCCAGCAGCGTCGACTACAGGGGCACTGAAGCTTTCTTT.

CDR3 in DNA: TGTGCCAGCAGTTTGGGACAGGGTTGGCATGAGCAGTTCTTC. Translating gives CASSLGQGWHEQFF. The chain joins TRBV27 to TRBJ2-1; 9 positions agree with TRBD1. Unmatched junction bases numbered 5, after V lost 3 bases and J lost 8 bases. The length of the CDR3 is 14 residues. Germline V gives CDR1 MNHEY, CDR2 SMNVEV (reference sequence).

The chain has TRBV19 and TRBJ2-7; 10 bases agree with TRBD1. V lost 3 bases and J lost 8; bases outside the gene matches: 7. The CDR3 runs to 14 residues. CDR1 and CDR2 from the germline V gene are LNHDA and SQIVND (reference sequence). CDR3 sequence: CASSIGTGELKQYF. Written as DNA, the CDR3 is TGTGCCAGTAGTATCGGGACAGGGGAGTTGAAGCAGTACTTC.

V and J are TRBV18 and TRBJ1-4; 7 nucleotides agree with TRBD1. The CDR3 is 15 residues long. Germline-derived CDR1 and CDR2 are KGHSH and LQKENI. Trimming at V came to 3 bases and at J to 6 bases, leaving 7 bases not matched to a gene. In DNA form, the CDR3 reads TGTGCCAGCTCACCGCGACAGGGATTGGATGAAAAACTGTTTTTT. Protein: CASSPRQGLDEKLFF.

The J gene is TRBJ2-5, the V gene TRBV5-1, with D perhaps matching TRBD2 (6 bases). The CDR3 totals 14 residues. Trimming cost V 5 bases and J 5 bases, with 16 bases left between them. Germline-derived CDR1 and CDR2 are SGHRS and YFSETQ. Here the CDR3 reads CASRAGIEEETQYF. DNA for the CDR3: TGCGCCAGCAGGGCGGGAATTGAGGAGGAGACCCAGTACTTC.

V is TRBV6-1 and J is TRBJ2-7; D perhaps matches TRBD1 (6 bases). The CDR3 is made up of 12 amino acids. The germline CDR1 and CDR2 sequences are MNHNS and SASEGT. Trimming left V 8 bases short and J 6 bases short, with 14 bases between. The CDR3 coding sequence is TGTGCCAGCCTCTTTATGGGGGCCGAGCAGTACTTC. Translating it yields CASLFMGAEQYF.

This clone appeared once. J is TRBJ1-4 and V is TRBV5-6; D might be TRBD1 (6 bases). Per the germline V gene, CDR1 is SGHDT and CDR2 is YYEEEE. Trimming left V 4 bases short and J 7 bases short, with 14 bases between. The CDR3 extends over 14 amino acids. CDR3 sequence: CASSRQVFAEKLFF. CDR3 in DNA: TGTGCCAGCAGCAGACAGGTTTTCGCTGAAAAACTGTTTTTT. The full variable domain, its missing parts supplied by reference TRBV5-6 and TRBJ1-4, is DAGVTQSPTHLIKTRGQQVTLRCSPKSGHDTVSWYQQALGQGPQFIFQYYEEEERQRGNFPDRFSGHQFPNYSSELNVNALLLGDSALYLCASSRQVFAEKLFFGSGTQLSVL.